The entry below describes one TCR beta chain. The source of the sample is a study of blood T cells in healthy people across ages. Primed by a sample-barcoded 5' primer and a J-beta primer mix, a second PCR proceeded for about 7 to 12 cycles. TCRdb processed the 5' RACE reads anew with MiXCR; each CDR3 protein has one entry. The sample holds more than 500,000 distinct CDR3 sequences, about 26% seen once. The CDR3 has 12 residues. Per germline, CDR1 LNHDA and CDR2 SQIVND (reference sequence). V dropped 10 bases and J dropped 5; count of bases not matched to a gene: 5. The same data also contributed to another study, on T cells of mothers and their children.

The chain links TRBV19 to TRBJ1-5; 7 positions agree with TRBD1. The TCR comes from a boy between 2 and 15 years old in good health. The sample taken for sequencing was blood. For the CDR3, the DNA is TGTGCCACCCGACAGGGAGATCAGCCCCAGCATTTT. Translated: CATRQGDQPQHF.